This TCR beta chain stems from a study of T cell repertoires in cytomegalovirus infection. About the study: Public TCR beta signatures indicated both CMV infection and matching HLA type.

General observations from the study: CMV carriers with the relevant HLA were identified by cumulative public TCR beta family frequency.

Losses at the gene ends were 6 bases for V and 7 bases for J; bases not matched to a gene: 5. The germline gives CDR1 SNHLY, CDR2 FYNNEI. This CDR3 has 13 amino acids. A remark on this clonotype: Its specificity is not known.

Via MiXCR, TCRdb re-called the reads, giving one row per CDR3 protein. The sample includes 400,000 to 600,000 distinct CDR3 sequences, more than 40% of them seen just once. The input for sequencing was cultured PBMCs, taken from culture after CMV antigen stimulation. The TCR comes from a human donor in good health (CMV status not recorded). Some clones in this sample may be carry-over from other donors' samples. The chain combines TRBV2 with TRBJ2-1; 8 nucleotides agree with TRBD1. The CDR3 coding sequence is TGTGCCAGCAGGTCGACAGGGGCTAATGAGCAGTTCTTC. Its protein is CASRSTGANEQFF.